A single sample gave rise to the 16 T cell receptor beta chains below, sequenced in a study of beta chain features in type 1 diabetes. Study-wide results and caveats: Shorter TCRB CDR3s, moderately but significantly so, marked every one of the four CD4+ subsets in Type 1 diabetes patients.

What was sequenced were expressed TCRB transcripts, since all of the isolated RNA had been reverse transcribed. TCRdb's table, derived via immunoSEQ multiplex PCR, lists solely in-frame clones and lacks some. The sample has around 360,000 clones, over 9.5% seen once; the top ten hold about 0.01%. Their antigens are not known. The specimen sequenced was naive CD4+ T cells from blood. Source of these receptors: a woman aged 18-29 years with type 1 diabetes.

This chain links TRBV30 with TRBJ2-7; 10 nucleotides match TRBD2. Germline CDR1 and CDR2: GTSNPN and SVGIG (reference sequence). The trim removed 2 bases at V and 9 bases at J, leaving 13 bases unmatched. The CDR3 runs to 15 residues. CDR3 nucleotides: TGTGCCTGGAGTACCCCAAGGAGCGGGAGGGTTGGGCAGTACTTC. It translates to CAWSTPRSGRVGQYF. Complete variable domain (other parts from reference TRBV30 and TRBJ2-7): SQTIHQWPATLVQPVGSPLSLECTVEGTSNPNLYWYRQAAGRGLQLLFYSVGIGQISSEVPQNLSASRPQDRQFILSSKKLLLSDSGFYLCAWSTPRSGRVGQYFGPGTRLTVT.

This clone was counted between two and nine times. The genes are TRBV7-2 and TRBJ2-2, with a weak D call TRBD2 (5 bases). The germline V gene has CDR1 SGHTA and CDR2 FQGNSA. V was shortened by 5 bases and J by 6 bases, with 13 bases between the two germline ends. The CDR3 contains 14 residues. The CDR3 is CASSPGENAGELFF. The CDR3 nucleotides are TGTGCCAGCAGCCCCGGGGAAAACGCCGGGGAGCTGTTTTTT.

This clone has just a few counts. This chain links TRBV28 with TRBJ2-5; 7 bases agree with TRBD1. The V and J ends lost 6 bases and 5 bases, in that order; junction bases with no gene match: 9. The CDR3 covers 14 residues. Germline CDR1 and CDR2: MDHEN and SYDVKM. The DNA for the CDR3 is TGTGCCAGCAGCCTCCCGCAGGGGGTTGAGACCCAGTACTTC. It specifies CASSLPQGVETQYF.

This clone was found a few times. The chain joins TRBV5-1 to TRBJ2-2, with 8 positions matching TRBD1. Germline assignment: CDR1 SGHRS and CDR2 YFSETQ. The CDR3 has 15 residues. V trimming: 3 bases; J trimming: 3 bases; junction bases outside the gene matches: 4. CDR3: CASSSDRGDTGELFF. CDR3 sequence (DNA): TGCGCCAGCAGCTCCGACAGGGGTGACACCGGGGAGCTGTTTTTT. Full variable domain (outside the CDR3, taken from reference TRBV5-1 and TRBJ2-2): KAGVTQTPRYLIKTRGQQVTLSCSPISGHRSVSWYQQTPGQGLQFLFEYFSETQRNKGNFPGRFSGRQFSNSRSEMNVSTLELGDSALYLCASSSDRGDTGELFFGEGSRLTVL.

This clone showed up just a few times. At the DNA level, this CDR3 is encoded by other sequences in the same sample as well. The rearrangement uses TRBV18 and TRBJ2-5; no definite D call. Trimming shortened V by 1 base and J by 5 bases, and 8 bases separated the two germline ends. Germline loops: CDR1 KGHSH, CDR2 LQKENI. The CDR3 covers 13 residues. CDR3 sequence (DNA): TGTGCCAGCTCACCACAGTCGAGGGAGACCCAGTACTTC. This translates into CASSPQSRETQYF.

This clone was recorded a few times. The genes are TRBV30 and TRBJ2-3; D not resolved. Germline assignment: CDR1 GTSNPN and CDR2 SVGIG (reference sequence). The CDR3 is 14 amino acids. Deletions cut 2 bases from V and 2 bases from J, with 11 bases between. The DNA for the CDR3 is TGTGCCTGGAGTAAAGTCCCACACACAGATACGCAGTATTTT. This sequence encodes CAWSKVPHTDTQYF.

This clone has just a few counts. The chain is built from TRBV19 and TRBJ1-5; a weak D match, TRBD1 (6 bases). This CDR3 comprises 15 residues. Germline loops: CDR1 LNHDA, CDR2 SQIVND (reference sequence). Trimming took 5 bases from V and 2 from J, leaving 13 bases between them. The CDR3 sequence is CASSAIRGGNQPQHF. Here the CDR3 DNA reads TGTGCCAGTAGTGCGATCAGGGGAGGCAATCAGCCCCAGCATTTT.

A few counts support this clone. The chain links TRBV30 to TRBJ2-5, with D possibly matching TRBD2 (6 bases). Trimming stripped 3 bases from V and 7 bases from J, with 9 bases between. This CDR3 contains 11 residues. Germline V gene lookup returns CDR1 GTSNPN and CDR2 SVGIG (reference sequence). The CDR3 spells CAWRGGGTQYF. CDR3 sequence (DNA): TGTGCCTGGAGGGGGGGAGGGACCCAGTACTTC.

The rearrangement links TRBV11-3 to TRBJ2-1; TRBD2 matches at 11 bases. This CDR3 is built from 17 residues. J gave up 1 base and V 4 bases, and 6 bases lay outside the gene matches. Per the germline V gene, CDR1 is SGHNT and CDR2 is YENEEA. CDR3 DNA sequence: TGTGCCAGCAGCTCGGAAGGGACTAGCGGTTCCTACAATGAGCAGTTCTTC. Encoded protein: CASSSEGTSGSYNEQFF.

V gene TRBV2 combines with J gene TRBJ2-3; 14 bases are a match to TRBD2. This CDR3 is 15 amino acids long. Germline loops: CDR1 SNHLY, CDR2 FYNNEI. V shed 6 bases, J shed 7 bases, and the junction held 6 bases outside the gene matches. The CDR3 sequence: CASRVGLAGAHTQYF. CDR3 coding DNA: TGTGCCAGCAGGGTGGGACTAGCGGGGGCCCATACGCAGTATTTT.

CDR3 bases: TGTGCCAGCTCACCTGGGCAGGAGAACACTGAAGCTTTCTTT. Amino acid sequence: CASSPGQENTEAFF. The chain joins TRBV18 to TRBJ1-1; D gene ambiguous. From germline, CDR1 is KGHSH and CDR2 LQKENI. Trimming took off 3 bases at V and 1 base at J, with 9 bases between the two ends. CDR3 length: 14 amino acids. Supplemented by reference TRBV18 and TRBJ1-1, the full variable domain reads NAGVMQNPRHLVRRRGQEARLRCSPMKGHSHVYWYRQLPEEGLKFMVYLQKENIIDESGMPKERFSAEFPKEGPSILRIQQVVRGDSAAYFCASSPGQENTEAFFGQGTRLTVV.

The sample holds a few counts of this clone. This chain uses TRBV29-1 with TRBJ2-5, with a possible D match to TRBD2 (9 bases). This CDR3 has 14 residues. The V and J ends lost 7 bases and 5 bases respectively, with 20 bases between them. Germline CDR1 reads SQVTM; CDR2 reads ANQGSEA. The CDR3 DNA is TGCAGCGCAGGGACTAGCAACAGGGGGGAGACCCAGTACTTC. Protein product: CSAGTSNRGETQYF.

The chain employs TRBV5-6 and TRBJ2-5, with D perhaps matching TRBD1 (6 bases). V dropped 0 bases and J dropped 5 bases, with 14 bases sitting between them. The CDR3 loop spans 15 amino acids. The germline gives CDR1 SGHDT, CDR2 YYEEEE. In DNA form, the CDR3 reads TGTGCCAGCAGCTTGGCCGGGACACCTGGGGAGACCCAGTACTTC. It yields the protein CASSLAGTPGETQYF.

This clone has more than one count but fewer than ten. The chain recombines TRBV9 with TRBJ2-4; 10 positions match TRBD1. CDR1 is SGDLS, CDR2 YYNGEE, per germline. V shed 3 bases and J 7 bases; nucleotides not matched to a gene: 4. This CDR3 has 14 amino acids. CDR3 sequence: CASSASDRGNIQYF. The CDR3 nucleotides read TGTGCCAGCAGCGCATCGGACAGGGGGAACATTCAGTACTTC.

This rearrangement joins TRBV12-5 to TRBJ2-1; perhaps TRBD2 as D (6 bases). CDR3 length equals 15 residues. Trimming cost V 4 bases and J 7 bases, with 17 bases left between them. From germline, CDR1 is LGHNT and CDR2 FRNRAP. CDR3 protein: CASGSRPGVDNEQFF. The CDR3 DNA reads TGTGCTAGTGGTTCTCGTCCGGGAGTGGATAATGAGCAGTTCTTC.

The chain has TRBV15 and TRBJ1-5, with 7 bases lining up with TRBD1. The germline CDR1 and CDR2 sequences are LNHNV and YYDKDF (reference sequence). V lost 0 bases to trimming and J lost 0 bases; unmatched junction nucleotides: 5. CDR3 length: 17 residues. The CDR3 DNA reads as TGTGCCACCAGCAGAGATAGGGGGACAGTTAGCAATCAGCCCCAGCATTTT. Its translation is CATSRDRGTVSNQPQHF.